The sequence of this T cell receptor (beta chain) was determined in a study of blood T cell repertoires in COVID-19 (dated by TCRdb to the early 2020s). Some background on the complete study: Samples covering the acute and convalescent phases of COVID-19 were provided by collaborators in the United States, Italy and Spain. Samples came from the ongoing ImmuneRACE study (first 160 participants) plus 1,254 subjects from 6 global collaborators. The prospective study material was composed of cDNA or gDNA derived from T cells, B-cell-depleted T cells, or PBMCs. The repertoires were released in a freely available public database intended as a resource for research on the immune response to SARS-CoV-2. Sample metadata almost always included a de-identified subject ID, COVID-19 status, age in years and sex. Where available, HLA class I and class II types were taken from metadata supplied by the sample provider and were not determined by assay-based typing. The dataset comprised deeply sampled blood TCRbeta repertoires from subjects exposed to, actively infected with, or recovered from COVID-19. General conclusions and limits of the study: Clinical and demographic metadata were provided uncurated, with the amount varying by source and participant.

Clipping removes 0 bases from V and 8 bases from J, with 4 as the unmatched junction base count. Per the germline V gene (reference sequence), MNHEY is the CDR1 and SMNVEV is the CDR2. Inclusive of the bounding cysteine and phenylalanine, the CDR3 is 15 residues long. CDR3 DNA only is kept here, 45 bases in frame from base 1. As regards this clone: It has no known antigen specificity. No much larger clonotype is one base removed from it; base qualities were not supplied.

The immunoSEQ Assay, a bias-controlled multiplex PCR, was used to amplify TCRbeta CDR3 regions from genomic DNA. As for how the authors treated the data: Nucleated cell counts per sample were estimated from amplification of reference gene primers within the assay. To quantify the absolute abundance of each unique TCRbeta CDR3 rearrangement, sequence reads were collapsed and filtered. For each sample, productive Simpson clonality was calculated by taking the square root of Simpson's diversity index across productive rearrangements. In TCRdb, the immuneACCESS table is reduced to in-frame sequences with V and J assigned. These tables do not hold every clone; where another copy was compared, an unresolved V gene accounts for under half, and the others remain unexplained. D and trimming were read from the DNA, whereas the V and J calls and clone size are those reported in that table. This sample lists 450,000 to 600,000 clones; 87% were detected once. The ten largest clonotypes hold about 0.75% of the sample.

Participants in the prospective study were aged about 18 to 89 years, lived in some 24 United States geographic areas, and enrolled through a virtual design. In the prospective study, participants were assigned to cohorts based on the clinical history participants reported in a screening survey and a study questionnaire. For ImmuneRACE Cohort 3, a participant was defined as recovered based on two consecutive negative NP/OP PCR tests, clearance by a healthcare professional, or resolution of symptoms. In the prospective study, whole blood, serum and a nasopharyngeal or oropharyngeal swab were collected from each participant by mobile phlebotomists. Prospective study participants could optionally give additional blood draws and questionnaires over a roughly 2-month period. Blood samples from the prospective study were shipped frozen or at room temperature prior to DNA extraction.

This sequence originates from a woman under 30 who had recovered from COVID-19. The sequenced sample was PBMCs or T cells enriched from blood (not recorded which). The sequence is built from TRBV27 and TRBJ2-1, with 10 bases in between that match TRBD1. For the CDR3, the sequence is CASSLSGTGVDEQFF. The nucleotides are TGTGCCAGCAGTTTATCCGGGACAGGGGTGGATGAGCAGTTCTTC.